This T cell receptor beta chain appears in the sequencing data of a study of cytomegalovirus exposure and HLA in healthy donors. Overall study findings and caveats: That first-cohort TCR clusters tended to co-occur in the approximately 110 validation repertoires was found in a later analysis.

With regard to this clone: Antigen unknown.

Measured with immunoSEQ multiplex PCR; TCRdb has only the in-frame clones, and not every one. Altogether fewer than 120,000 clones are present, approximately 89% being singletons, with the ten largest covering under 2%. CDR3 length equals 13 residues. After removal of 0 bases from V and 5 bases from J, the junction contained 0 bases not matched to a gene. Germline V gene lookup returns CDR1 SGHDT and CDR2 YYEEEE. Input material: PBMCs. The gene calls are TRBV5-6 and TRBJ2-5, with 8 positions matching TRBD1. The clonotype was recovered from a woman aged 18-35 years in good health and CMV-seronegative. CDR3: CASSLGQGETQYF. The CDR3 nucleotides read TGTGCCAGCAGCTTGGGACAGGGGGAGACCCAGTACTTC.